This paragraph reports one T cell receptor (beta chain). These data originate in a study of T cell responses to AZD1222 COVID-19 vaccine. The CDR3 totals 14 residues. The V gene's germline CDR1 is MNHEY and CDR2 SMNVEV (reference sequence). V lost 5 bases and J lost 4, with 15 bases in between. Clones were sequenced by immunoSEQ multiplex PCR, and TCRdb holds only the in-frame ones, with some missing. The data contain some 90,000 clones, about nine tenths of them singletons. Source: peripheral blood, taken on day 0 of AZD1222 vaccination. The rearrangement uses TRBV27 and TRBJ2-7; no clear D. The source of this sequence is an adult in good health. In DNA form, the CDR3 reads TGTGCCAGCAGTAGAACAGAACTTATTTACGAGCAGTACTTC. Protein sequence: CASSRTELIYEQYF.